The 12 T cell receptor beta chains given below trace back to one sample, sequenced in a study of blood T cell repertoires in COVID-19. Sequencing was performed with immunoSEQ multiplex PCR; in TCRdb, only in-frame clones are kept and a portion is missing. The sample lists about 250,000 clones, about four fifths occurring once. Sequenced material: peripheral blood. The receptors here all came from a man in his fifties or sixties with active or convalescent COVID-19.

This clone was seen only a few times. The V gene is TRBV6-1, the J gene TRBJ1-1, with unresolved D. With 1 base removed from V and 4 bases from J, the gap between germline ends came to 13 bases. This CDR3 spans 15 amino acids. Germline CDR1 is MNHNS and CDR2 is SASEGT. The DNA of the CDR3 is TGTGCCAGCAGTGAAGTAAGCGGCCGGTTCACTGAAGCTTTCTTT. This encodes CASSEVSGRFTEAFF.

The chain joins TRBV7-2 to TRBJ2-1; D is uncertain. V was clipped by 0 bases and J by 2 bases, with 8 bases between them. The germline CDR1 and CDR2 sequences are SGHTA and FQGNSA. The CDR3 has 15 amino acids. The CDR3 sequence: CASSLAGPTYNEQFF. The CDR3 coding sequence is TGTGCCAGCAGCTTAGCCGGTCCTACCTACAATGAGCAGTTCTTC. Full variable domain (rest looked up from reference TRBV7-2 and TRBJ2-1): GAGVSQSPSNKVTEKGKDVELRCDPISGHTALYWYRQSLGQGLEFLIYFQGNSAPDKSGLPSDRFSAERTGGSVSTLTIQRTQQEDSAVYLCASSLAGPTYNEQFFGPGTRLTVL.

Here the CDR3 reads CASSTGTGGTGEQYF. The CDR3 bases are TGTGCCAGCAGCACTGGGACAGGAGGGACAGGGGAGCAGTACTTC. The chain is built from TRBV7-2 and TRBJ2-7, with 9 bases that match TRBD1. The ends lost 5 bases at V and 7 bases at J; junction bases unmatched: 12. The length of the CDR3 is 15 residues. The germline V gene has CDR1 SGHTA and CDR2 FQGNSA.

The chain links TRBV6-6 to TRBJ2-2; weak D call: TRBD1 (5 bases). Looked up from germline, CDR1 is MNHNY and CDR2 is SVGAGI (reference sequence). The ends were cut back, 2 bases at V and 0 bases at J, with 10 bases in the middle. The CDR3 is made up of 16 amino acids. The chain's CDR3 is CASSYVATANTGELFF. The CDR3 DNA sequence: TGTGCCAGCAGTTACGTGGCGACAGCGAACACCGGGGAGCTGTTTTTT.

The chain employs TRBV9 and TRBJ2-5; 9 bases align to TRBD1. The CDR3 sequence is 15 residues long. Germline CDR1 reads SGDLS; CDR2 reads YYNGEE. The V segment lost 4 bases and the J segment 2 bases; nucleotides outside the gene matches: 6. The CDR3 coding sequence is TGTGCCAGCAGCCCCCGACAGGGGGAGCAAGAGACCCAGTACTTC. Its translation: CASSPRQGEQETQYF. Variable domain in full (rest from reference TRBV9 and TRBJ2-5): DSGVTQTPKHLITATGQRVTLRCSPRSGDLSVYWYQQSLDQGLQFLIQYYNGEERAKGNILERFSAQQFPDLHSELNLSSLELGDSALYFCASSPRQGEQETQYFGPGTRLLVL.

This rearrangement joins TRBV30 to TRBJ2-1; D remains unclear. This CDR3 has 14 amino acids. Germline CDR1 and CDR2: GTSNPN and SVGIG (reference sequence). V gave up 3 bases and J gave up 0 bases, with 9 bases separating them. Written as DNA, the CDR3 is TGTGCCTGGAGATCTATCTACTCCTACAATGAGCAGTTCTTC. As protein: CAWRSIYSYNEQFF.

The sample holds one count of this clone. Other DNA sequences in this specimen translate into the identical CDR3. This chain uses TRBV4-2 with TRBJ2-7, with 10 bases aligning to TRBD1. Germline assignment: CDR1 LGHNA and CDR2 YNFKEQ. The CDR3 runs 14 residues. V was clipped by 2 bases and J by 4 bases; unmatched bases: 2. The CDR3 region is CASSQRTGGYEQYF. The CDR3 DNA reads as TGTGCCAGCAGCCAAAGGACAGGGGGGTACGAGCAGTACTTC.

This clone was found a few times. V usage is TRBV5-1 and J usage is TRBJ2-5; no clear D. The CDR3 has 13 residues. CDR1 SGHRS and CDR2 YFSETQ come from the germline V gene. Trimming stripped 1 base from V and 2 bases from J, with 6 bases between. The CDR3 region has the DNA TGCGCCAGCAGCTTGAGTCAGCAAGAGACCCAGTACTTC. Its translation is CASSLSQQETQYF.

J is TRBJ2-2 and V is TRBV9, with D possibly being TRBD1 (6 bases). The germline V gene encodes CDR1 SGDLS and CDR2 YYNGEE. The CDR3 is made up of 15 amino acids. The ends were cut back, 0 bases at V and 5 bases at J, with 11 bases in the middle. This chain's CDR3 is CASSVGAGETGELFF. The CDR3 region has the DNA TGTGCCAGCAGCGTAGGCGCAGGGGAAACCGGGGAGCTGTTTTTT.

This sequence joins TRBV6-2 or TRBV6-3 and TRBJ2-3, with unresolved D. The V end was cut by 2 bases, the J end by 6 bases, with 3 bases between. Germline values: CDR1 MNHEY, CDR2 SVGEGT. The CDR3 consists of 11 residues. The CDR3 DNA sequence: TGTGCCAGCAGTTACCTCGATACGCAGTATTTT. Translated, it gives CASSYLDTQYF.

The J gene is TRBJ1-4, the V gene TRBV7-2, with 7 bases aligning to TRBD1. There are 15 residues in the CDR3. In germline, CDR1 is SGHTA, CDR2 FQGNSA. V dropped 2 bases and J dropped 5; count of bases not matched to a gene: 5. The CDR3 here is CASSLSGTENEKLFF. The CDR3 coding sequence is TGTGCCAGCAGCTTATCCGGGACAGAAAATGAAAAACTGTTTTTT.

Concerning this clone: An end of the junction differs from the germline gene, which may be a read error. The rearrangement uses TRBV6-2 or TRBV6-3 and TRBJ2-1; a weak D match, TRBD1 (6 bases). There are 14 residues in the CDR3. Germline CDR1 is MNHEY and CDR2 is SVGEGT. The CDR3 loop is CASSYSPVQGRPLF. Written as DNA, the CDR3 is TGTGCCAGCAGTTACTCCCCGGTGCAGGGGCGGCCGCTCTTC.